The 17 T cell receptor beta chains presented below share a single source sample, sequenced in a study of human T cells and chemical hapten exposure (dated by TCRdb to the early 2020s). Read against the paper, the sample's time point label means: patch test 1, 2 weeks after DPC sensitization. This specimen's treatment or condition label, interpreted: therapeutic diphenylcyclopropenone sensitization with weekly scalp DPC. Library preparation used RACE. The sample was run on a NextSeq 500. TCRdb's own reprocessing of the public reads used fastp at Q25 and MiXCR and kept productive beta chains. Rows are combined by CDR3 protein, so each entry shows the most common genes and DNA. The sample contains 300,000 to 400,000 distinct CDR3 sequences, about 7% of them found a single time. Approximately 8.9% of the sample lies in the top ten. Sequences were derived from whole blood, sampled in connection with sensitization to the hapten diphenylcyclopropenone (DPC). These receptors were taken from a woman aged 18-30 years with alopecia areata. Some clones in this sample may be carry-over from other donors' samples.

The CDR3 DNA reads TGTGCCAGCAGCTTAGCACGACAGGGACACAATCAGCCCCAGCATTTT. Translated, it gives CASSLARQGHNQPQHF. The chain links TRBV7-8 to TRBJ1-5, with TRBD1 matching 7 bases. Per germline, CDR1 SGHVS and CDR2 FQNEAQ. V lost 0 bases to trimming and J lost 3 bases; unmatched junction nucleotides: 5. The CDR3 is made up of 16 amino acids.

DNA for the CDR3: TGTGCCAGCAGAGCAGCGGGGGGGCCGGAGACCCAGTACTTC. Translation gives CASRAAGGPETQYF. The V gene is TRBV6-2 or TRBV6-3, the J gene TRBJ2-5, with 10 bases aligning to TRBD2. V lost 6 bases and J lost 5; bases outside the gene matches: 6. The germline gives CDR1 MNHEY, CDR2 SVGEGT. The CDR3 totals 14 residues.

Ten or more counts support this clonotype. J is TRBJ2-5 and V is TRBV5-1; the match to TRBD1 covers 9 bases. This CDR3 spans 13 amino acids. Germline V gives CDR1 SGHRS, CDR2 YFSETQ. The trim removed 4 bases at V and 4 bases at J, leaving 2 bases unmatched. The CDR3 region is CASSGTGTETQYF. CDR3 DNA sequence: TGCGCCAGCAGCGGGACAGGGACAGAGACCCAGTACTTC.

V gene TRBV3-1 combines with J gene TRBJ2-2; perhaps TRBD1 as D (6 bases). Deletions cut 4 bases from V and 2 bases from J, with 11 bases between. The CDR3 consists of 15 residues. Per germline, CDR1 LGHDT and CDR2 YNNKEL (reference sequence). For the CDR3, the DNA is TGTGCCAGCAGCCCCGGACAGATAAACACCGGGGAGCTGTTTTTT. Translation gives CASSPGQINTGELFF.

Many counts were recorded for this clonotype. J is TRBJ1-2 and V is TRBV6-1, with D unclear. Germline CDR1 MNHNS, CDR2 SASEGT. Trimming took 2 bases from V and 2 from J, leaving 0 bases between them. This CDR3 contains 11 residues. The CDR3 bases are TGTGCCAGCAGTGAAAACTATGGCTACACCTTC. Its translation: CASSENYGYTF.

This clonotype was seen a handful of times. V usage is TRBV28 and J usage is TRBJ1-2, with D perhaps TRBD1 (6 bases). This CDR3 is built from 14 residues. Germline CDR1 reads MDHEN; CDR2 reads SYDVKM. V was clipped by 6 bases and J by 6 bases, with 17 bases between them. For the CDR3, the DNA is TGTGCCAGCAGGGAATATAAGGGGGTACATGGCTACACCTTC. It encodes CASREYKGVHGYTF.

The chain has TRBV11-2 and TRBJ2-3; 12 bases match TRBD2. The CDR3 contains 16 residues. Germline V gene sequence: CDR1 SGHAT, CDR2 FQNNGV. Trimming cost V 6 bases and J 5 bases; bases outside gene matches: 9. This CDR3 is CASRAASGGAEDTQYF. The CDR3, as DNA: TGTGCCAGCAGGGCGGCTAGCGGGGGGGCCGAAGATACGCAGTATTTT.

This clonotype was observed a few times. The chain combines TRBV6-6 with TRBJ2-4; 7 nucleotides agree with TRBD1. This CDR3 has 16 amino acids. Losses at the gene ends were 3 bases for V and 5 bases for J; bases not matched to a gene: 10. The germline V gene has CDR1 MNHNY and CDR2 SVGAGI (reference sequence). CDR3 bases: TGTGCCAGCAGTTATGCCTTATCGGGACAGCAAAACATTCAGTACTTC. Amino acids: CASSYALSGQQNIQYF.

This clonotype was observed a handful of times. The chain links TRBV6-5 to TRBJ2-5; TRBD2 matches 8 bases. After removal of 5 bases from V and 2 bases from J, the junction contained 4 bases not matched to a gene. Per the germline V gene, CDR1 is MNHEY and CDR2 is SVGAGI. CDR3 length: 14 amino acids. The chain's CDR3 is CASSQSGGQETQYF. As DNA, the CDR3 is TGTGCCAGCAGTCAGAGCGGGGGACAAGAGACCCAGTACTTC.

This clonotype was detected a few times. This chain links TRBV4-3 with TRBJ1-1, with a weak D call TRBD1 (6 bases). V gave up 4 bases and J gave up 4 bases, with 19 bases separating them. This CDR3 has 16 residues. Germline CDR1 is LGHNA and CDR2 is YSLEER. The CDR3 spells CASSPVWGAPSTEAFF. The CDR3 coding sequence is TGCGCCAGCAGCCCCGTTTGGGGGGCCCCCTCCACTGAAGCTTTCTTT.

This clonotype was picked up a small number of times. One end of the junction is discordant with germline, which a read error may explain. The rearrangement uses TRBV12-3 or TRBV12-4 and TRBJ1-1; the D is unclear. The CDR3 is 13 residues long. In DNA, the CDR3 is TGTGCCAGCCGAGATCAGGTGAACACTGGAGCTTTCTTT. This codes for CASRDQVNTGAFF.

This clonotype came up a few times. V usage is TRBV27 and J usage is TRBJ1-1; TRBD1 agrees at 8 bases. Germline CDR1 is MNHEY and CDR2 is SMNVEV (reference sequence). V dropped 5 bases and J dropped 6; count of bases not matched to a gene: 14. The CDR3 is 16 residues long. CDR3 coding DNA: TGTGCCAGCAGTCCGGCGGTAGATAAACAGGGGGCTGAAGCTTTCTTT. Encoded protein: CASSPAVDKQGAEAFF.

The chain recombines TRBV6-5 with TRBJ1-2, with a possible D match to TRBD1 (6 bases). V lost 6 bases, J lost 8 bases, and 19 bases lay in between. CDR1 and CDR2 from the germline V gene are MNHEY and SVGAGI. The CDR3 is 14 residues long. The CDR3, as DNA: TGTGCCAGCAGAACCGGGACAAGGGCCCACGGCTACACCTTC. Translating gives CASRTGTRAHGYTF.

The CDR3 region is CASSLVGGRSYNSPLHF. The CDR3 coding sequence is TGTGCCAGCAGCCTAGTAGGGGGCAGGTCCTATAATTCACCCCTCCACTTT. The rearrangement joins TRBV7-2 to TRBJ1-6; 7 positions agree with TRBD1. Germline V gives CDR1 SGHTA, CDR2 FQGNSA. There are 17 residues in the CDR3. V dropped 5 bases and J dropped 1; count of bases not matched to a gene: 8.

In its sample, this clonotype was seen many times. In nucleotides, the CDR3 is TGCGCCAGCAGCCAAGAGACGACTAGCCTAGGAAGCACAGATACGCAGTATTTT. It is translated as CASSQETTSLGSTDTQYF. The chain employs TRBV4-3 and TRBJ2-3, with 7 positions matching TRBD2. Trimming cost V 0 bases and J 0 bases; bases outside gene matches: 9. In germline, CDR1 is LGHNA, CDR2 YSLEER. CDR3 length: 18 residues.

CDR3 DNA sequence: TGCAGCGTTGAAGGGGTGTTTACAGGGGGTCTTTCAGATACGCAGTATTTT. Protein product: CSVEGVFTGGLSDTQYF. V gene TRBV29-1 combines with J gene TRBJ2-3, with 8 positions matching TRBD1. This CDR3 is built from 17 residues. Germline V gene data show CDR1 as SQVTM and CDR2 as ANQGSEA. V dropped 1 base and J dropped 4; count of bases not matched to a gene: 13.

This clonotype was observed at least ten times. The chain couples TRBV9 to TRBJ2-5; D may be TRBD1 or TRBD2 (5 bases each). V lost 0 bases and J 5 bases, leaving 11 bases between the germline ends. In germline, CDR1 is SGDLS, CDR2 YYNGEE. The CDR3 consists of 14 residues. In DNA, the CDR3 is TGTGCCAGCAGCGTAGGTCGCAGGGAGGAGACCCAGTACTTC. Translated: CASSVGRREETQYF. The whole variable domain, filled in from reference TRBV9 and TRBJ2-5, reads DSGVTQTPKHLITATGQRVTLRCSPRSGDLSVYWYQQSLDQGLQFLIQYYNGEERAKGNILERFSAQQFPDLHSELNLSSLELGDSALYFCASSVGRREETQYFGPGTRLLVL.